The 12 T cell receptor beta chains listed next were all sequenced from one sample in a study of graft-versus-host responses after intestinal transplantation. Measured with immunoSEQ multiplex PCR; TCRdb has only the in-frame clones, and not every one. Of 55,000 to 85,000 clones in the sample, roughly 90% were seen once. These TCRs are of unknown antigen specificity. This specimen consisted of unstimulated CD8+ T cells sorted from spleen or lymph node cells, obtained before intestinal transplant. The receptors derive from a human donor who received an intestinal transplant.

The V call is TRBV5-6, the J call TRBJ1-1, with D uncertain. CDR1 and CDR2 (germline): SGHDT, YYEEEE. This CDR3 contains 17 residues. Trimming removed 4 bases at V and 3 bases at J, with 22 bases between. The CDR3 sequence is CASSPGRTIWQDTEAFF. For the CDR3, the DNA is TGTGCCAGCAGCCCTGGTCGGACTATTTGGCAGGACACTGAAGCTTTCTTT.

The rearrangement joins TRBV29-1 to TRBJ2-2; 7 nucleotides agree with TRBD1. Germline-derived CDR1 and CDR2 are SQVTM and ANQGSEA. The CDR3 contains 12 residues. Unmatched junction bases numbered 5, after V lost 6 bases and J lost 7 bases. CDR3 in DNA: TGCAGCGTCATTAGACAGGGCGGGGAGCTGTTTTTT. Amino acid sequence: CSVIRQGGELFF.

The chain combines TRBV5-6 with TRBJ2-2, with 14 positions matching TRBD2. The V and J ends lost 3 bases and 6 bases, in that order; junction bases with no gene match: 4. The length of the CDR3 is 16 residues. The V gene's germline CDR1 is SGHDT and CDR2 YYEEEE. The CDR3 region is CASSYRLAGGPGELFF. The CDR3, as DNA: TGTGCCAGCAGCTACAGACTAGCGGGAGGGCCCGGGGAGCTGTTTTTT.

To note about this clone: This specimen includes other DNA sequences encoding the same CDR3. The chain has TRBV18 and TRBJ1-2, with D perhaps matching TRBD1 (5 bases). V shed 0 bases and J shed 6 bases, with 11 bases lying between them. The CDR3 is made up of 14 amino acids. CDR1 and CDR2 (germline): KGHSH, LQKENI. Here the CDR3 DNA reads TGTGCCAGCTCACCACCGCTAGGGGCTGATGGCTACACCTTC. Translation gives CASSPPLGADGYTF.

CDR3 sequence: CASSFVPYEQYF. As DNA, the CDR3 is TGTGCCAGCAGCTTCGTTCCCTACGAGCAGTACTTC. V gene TRBV11-2 combines with J gene TRBJ2-7; D remains unclear. Trimming shortened V by 3 bases and J by 2 bases, and 5 bases separated the two germline ends. Germline CDR1 and CDR2: SGHAT and FQNNGV. The CDR3 spans 12 residues.

The rearrangement links TRBV7-9 to TRBJ1-4, with D possibly being TRBD1 (6 bases). Trimming left V 4 bases short and J 7 bases short, with 16 bases between. CDR3 length: 15 amino acids. Germline assignment: CDR1 SEHNR and CDR2 FQNEAQ (reference sequence). The DNA for the CDR3 is TGTGCCAGCAGCTCCGAAACAGGGATAGGTGAAAAACTGTTTTTT. It encodes CASSSETGIGEKLFF. Full variable domain (missing parts from reference TRBV7-9 and TRBJ1-4): DTGVSQNPRHKITKRGQNVTFRCDPISEHNRLYWYRQTLGQGPEFLTYFQNEAQLEKSRLLSDRFSAERPKGSFSTLEIQRTEQGDSAMYLCASSSETGIGEKLFFGSGTQLSVL.

The rearrangement joins TRBV27 to TRBJ1-5; a possible D gene is TRBD1 (5 bases). Germline V gene data show CDR1 as MNHEY and CDR2 as SMNVEV (reference sequence). The CDR3 loop spans 15 amino acids. V lost 8 bases, J lost 3 bases, and 17 bases lay in between. CDR3: CASAGGRGNNQPQHF. In nucleotides, the CDR3 is TGTGCCAGCGCCGGGGGGAGGGGTAACAATCAGCCCCAGCATTTT.

J is TRBJ1-1 and V is TRBV25-1; maybe TRBD1 (5 bases). The germline V and J ends were trimmed by 1 base and 1 base, with 7 bases remaining between them. This CDR3 comprises 14 residues. The germline CDR1 and CDR2 sequences are MGHDK and SYGVNS. Written as DNA, the CDR3 is TGTGCCAGCAGTGAATGGGGGGGGAACACTGAAGCTTTCTTT. Residues: CASSEWGGNTEAFF.

This chain uses TRBV5-3 with TRBJ1-2; no clear D. TRBV5-3 is filed as an ORF, its function uncertain. V gave up 0 bases and J gave up 1 base, with 4 bases separating them. The CDR3 is 13 amino acids. The CDR3 DNA reads as TGTGCCAGAAGCTTGGCCGGTAACTATGGCTACACCTTC. This translates into CARSLAGNYGYTF.

The chain has TRBV6-5 and TRBJ1-1; 8 positions match TRBD1. J was trimmed by 4 bases and V by 2 bases; bases with no gene match: 0. The CDR3 has 13 residues. Germline V lookup: CDR1 MNHEY, CDR2 SVGAGI. CDR3 residues: CASSYGTGTEAFF. Here the CDR3 DNA reads TGTGCCAGCAGTTACGGGACAGGCACTGAAGCTTTCTTT.

The CDR3 DNA follows: TGTGCCAGCAGCTTCGGGCGGGAGACAGATACGCAGTATTTT. Translated, it gives CASSFGRETDTQYF. V and J are TRBV5-4 and TRBJ2-3; TRBD2 aligns across 7 bases. The CDR3 spans 14 residues. V lost 2 bases to trimming and J lost 3 bases; unmatched junction nucleotides: 3. Germline V lookup: CDR1 SGHNT, CDR2 YYREEE (reference sequence).

This CDR3 reads CAISDPGTGTYEQYF. CDR3 bases: TGTGCCATCAGTGACCCCGGGACAGGGACCTACGAGCAGTACTTC. The chain couples TRBV10-3 to TRBJ2-7, with TRBD1 identical over 9 bases. Germline V lookup: CDR1 ENHRY, CDR2 SYGVKD. Unmatched junction bases numbered 5, after V lost 3 bases and J lost 2 bases. This CDR3 region has 15 residues.